This is a list of T cell receptor beta chains from one sample in a study of CD8+CD57+ T cells in acquired aplastic anemia. TCRdb recomputed calls from the reads with MiXCR, one row per CDR3 protein. This table has some 170,000 distinct CDR3 sequences, about 45% appearing once. Specimen: sorted CD4+, CD8+, or CD8+CD57+ T cells (not recorded which) from PBMCs. The receptors come from a human donor with aplastic anemia. Both conserved end residues are part of each CDR3. Fields, in order: CDR3 protein, CDR3 length, D gene, V gene, J gene. D genes are given only for firm matches.

CDR3aa: CATGYTGGIGNEQFF
len: 15
d_gene: TRBD1
v_gene: TRBV24-1
j_gene: TRBJ2-1

CDR3aa: CASSQAMDWIYNEQFF
len: 16
d_gene: NA
v_gene: TRBV4-1
j_gene: TRBJ2-1

CDR3aa: CSALRERTEAFF
len: 12
d_gene: NA
v_gene: TRBV20-1
j_gene: TRBJ1-1

CDR3aa: CASSYASVAQFF
len: 12
d_gene: NA
v_gene: TRBV6-2/TRBV6-3
j_gene: TRBJ2-1

CDR3aa: CASSSPVLAGNEQFF
len: 15
d_gene: NA
v_gene: TRBV11-2
j_gene: TRBJ2-1

CDR3aa: CASSKDRQETQYF
len: 13
d_gene: NA
v_gene: TRBV2
j_gene: TRBJ2-5

CDR3aa: CSARSGGSNQPQHF
len: 14
d_gene: NA
v_gene: TRBV20-1
j_gene: TRBJ1-5

CDR3aa: CASGLIDDEQFF
len: 12
d_gene: NA
v_gene: TRBV12-5
j_gene: TRBJ2-1

CDR3aa: CASSLFGDSPLHF
len: 13
d_gene: NA
v_gene: TRBV2
j_gene: TRBJ1-6

CDR3aa: CASRTRSNQPQHF
len: 13
d_gene: NA
v_gene: TRBV6-1
j_gene: TRBJ1-5

CDR3aa: CASTGGNTGELFF
len: 13
d_gene: NA
v_gene: TRBV19
j_gene: TRBJ2-2

CDR3aa: CASSPLPARQGSNTGELFF
len: 19
d_gene: TRBD1
v_gene: TRBV12-3/TRBV12-4
j_gene: TRBJ2-2

CDR3aa: CASSRISTSGDNQEAQYF
len: 18
d_gene: TRBD2
v_gene: TRBV7-3
j_gene: TRBJ2-5

CDR3aa: CASSEQGVETQYF
len: 13
d_gene: TRBD1
v_gene: TRBV7-8
j_gene: TRBJ2-5

CDR3aa: CASSETGSGNSPLHF
len: 15
d_gene: TRBD1
v_gene: TRBV7-8
j_gene: TRBJ1-6

CDR3aa: CASSNYRSTDTQYF
len: 14
d_gene: NA
v_gene: TRBV19
j_gene: TRBJ2-3

CDR3aa: CASSESDYGYTF
len: 12
d_gene: NA
v_gene: TRBV2
j_gene: TRBJ1-2

CDR3aa: CASSFSHEQFF
len: 11
d_gene: NA
v_gene: TRBV7-2
j_gene: TRBJ2-1

CDR3aa: CATSRARQGPTEAFF
len: 15
d_gene: TRBD1
v_gene: TRBV15
j_gene: TRBJ1-1

CDR3aa: CASSSPSRTGPQGNTIYF
len: 18
d_gene: NA
v_gene: TRBV12-3/TRBV12-4
j_gene: TRBJ1-3

CDR3aa: CASSIEWVPHILDGYTF
len: 17
d_gene: NA
v_gene: TRBV19
j_gene: TRBJ1-2

CDR3aa: CASRRTGTTRGETQYF
len: 16
d_gene: TRBD2
v_gene: TRBV7-6
j_gene: TRBJ2-5

CDR3aa: CASSQDRASYEQYF
len: 14
d_gene: NA
v_gene: TRBV4-2
j_gene: TRBJ2-7

CDR3aa: CASSSGQGLSGYTF
len: 14
d_gene: TRBD1
v_gene: TRBV28
j_gene: TRBJ1-2

CDR3aa: CASSLGQGKFYGYTF
len: 15
d_gene: TRBD1
v_gene: TRBV6-4
j_gene: TRBJ1-2

CDR3aa: CASRDSDSTEAFF
len: 13
d_gene: NA
v_gene: TRBV25-1
j_gene: TRBJ1-1

CDR3aa: CASSYGQGITDTQYF
len: 15
d_gene: NA
v_gene: TRBV6-5
j_gene: TRBJ2-3

CDR3aa: CANSSGQSKNEKLFF
len: 15
d_gene: NA
v_gene: TRBV4-3
j_gene: TRBJ1-4

CDR3aa: CSAMTGEGYEQYF
len: 13
d_gene: TRBD2
v_gene: TRBV20-1
j_gene: TRBJ2-7

CDR3aa: CASSTSGGWSNQPQHF
len: 16
d_gene: TRBD1
v_gene: TRBV19
j_gene: TRBJ1-5

CDR3aa: CAIKGRDTDTQYF
len: 13
d_gene: NA
v_gene: TRBV10-3
j_gene: TRBJ2-3

CDR3aa: CASRREGLVYEQYF
len: 14
d_gene: TRBD2
v_gene: TRBV5-1
j_gene: TRBJ2-7

CDR3aa: CSARPGASSYEQYF
len: 14
d_gene: NA
v_gene: TRBV20-1
j_gene: TRBJ2-7

CDR3aa: CATSVTSGTYEQYF
len: 14
d_gene: TRBD2
v_gene: TRBV19
j_gene: TRBJ2-7

CDR3aa: CSASGMDRANYGYTF
len: 15
d_gene: TRBD1
v_gene: TRBV20-1
j_gene: TRBJ1-2

CDR3aa: CSARNRETGANVLTF
len: 15
d_gene: NA
v_gene: TRBV20-1
j_gene: TRBJ2-6

CDR3aa: CAIGQGFSEQFF
len: 12
d_gene: TRBD1
v_gene: TRBV10-3
j_gene: TRBJ2-1

CDR3aa: CATPLPWVPEAFF
len: 13
d_gene: NA
v_gene: TRBV24-1
j_gene: TRBJ1-1

CDR3aa: CASSLSSSSYNSPLHF
len: 16
d_gene: NA
v_gene: TRBV4-1
j_gene: TRBJ1-6

CDR3aa: CASSPAGTKEETQYF
len: 15
d_gene: TRBD2
v_gene: TRBV5-1
j_gene: TRBJ2-5

CDR3aa: CASSQVGQGNTGELFF
len: 16
d_gene: TRBD1
v_gene: TRBV4-1
j_gene: TRBJ2-2

CDR3aa: CASSTGTGDEQYF
len: 13
d_gene: TRBD1
v_gene: TRBV7-9
j_gene: TRBJ2-7

CDR3aa: CATSQDTDTQYF
len: 12
d_gene: NA
v_gene: TRBV15
j_gene: TRBJ2-3

CDR3aa: CASSEGDVKPYQPQHF
len: 16
d_gene: NA
v_gene: TRBV2
j_gene: TRBJ1-5

CDR3aa: CASSVSRSSTDTQYF
len: 15
d_gene: NA
v_gene: TRBV5-4
j_gene: TRBJ2-3

CDR3aa: CASSVGAQFTEAFF
len: 14
d_gene: NA
v_gene: TRBV7-3
j_gene: TRBJ1-1

CDR3aa: CASISPEWALSGNTIYF
len: 17
d_gene: NA
v_gene: TRBV12-3/TRBV12-4
j_gene: TRBJ1-3

CDR3aa: CATSDGGTNEKLFF
len: 14
d_gene: NA
v_gene: TRBV24-1
j_gene: TRBJ1-4

CDR3aa: CASSPDSRNEQFF
len: 13
d_gene: NA
v_gene: TRBV13
j_gene: TRBJ2-1

CDR3aa: CSARVPSAGPGYNSPLHF
len: 18
d_gene: NA
v_gene: TRBV20-1
j_gene: TRBJ1-6

CDR3aa: CASSSQGAREQFF
len: 13
d_gene: TRBD1
v_gene: TRBV7-6
j_gene: TRBJ2-1

CDR3aa: CSVVPSGGALF
len: 11
d_gene: NA
v_gene: TRBV29-1
j_gene: TRBJ1-1

CDR3aa: CASSYSMGYEQYF
len: 13
d_gene: NA
v_gene: TRBV6-5
j_gene: TRBJ2-7

CDR3aa: CATSRVDYGEQFF
len: 13
d_gene: NA
v_gene: TRBV15
j_gene: TRBJ2-1